The T cell receptor (beta chain) under discussion was sequenced for a study of blood T cell repertoires in COVID-19. Study background: Spain, Italy and the United States supplied samples that represented acute and convalescent COVID-19. T cells, B-cell-depleted T cells, or PBMCs provided the cDNA or gDNA that served as material.

In the study's own analysis: Amplification from reference gene primers served as the basis for estimated nucleated cell counts. TCRdb's table, derived via immunoSEQ multiplex PCR, lists solely in-frame clones and lacks some. The V and J calls and clone size were taken over from that table, and D and trimming were inferred from the DNA. The sample includes 100,000 to 150,000 clones, around 88% of them seen just once. This CDR3 contains 17 residues. V lost 3 bases to trimming and J lost 2 bases, with 19 bases between them. Germline lookup yields CDR1 SGHRS and CDR2 YFSETQ. This chain links TRBV5-1 with TRBJ2-3; tentatively, D is TRBD2 (6 bases). Sequenced sample: peripheral blood. This TCR derives from a man aged 45-65 years with active or convalescent COVID-19. The CDR3 loop reads CASSSKFAPSDTDTQYF. CDR3 nucleotides: TGCGCCAGCAGCTCTAAGTTTGCGCCTAGCGACACAGATACGCAGTATTTT.